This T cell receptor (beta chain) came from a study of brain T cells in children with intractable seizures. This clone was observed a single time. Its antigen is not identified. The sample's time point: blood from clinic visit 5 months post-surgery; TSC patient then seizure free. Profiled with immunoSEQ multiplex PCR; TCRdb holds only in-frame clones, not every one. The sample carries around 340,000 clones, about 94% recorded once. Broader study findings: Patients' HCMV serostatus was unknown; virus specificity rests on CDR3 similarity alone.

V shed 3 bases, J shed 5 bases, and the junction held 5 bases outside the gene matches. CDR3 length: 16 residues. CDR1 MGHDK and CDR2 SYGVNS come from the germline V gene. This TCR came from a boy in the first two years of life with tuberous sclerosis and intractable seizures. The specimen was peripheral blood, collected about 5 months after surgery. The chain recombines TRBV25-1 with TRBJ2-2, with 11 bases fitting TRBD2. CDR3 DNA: TGTGCCAGCAGTGATAGCGGGAGGGCCGGGACCGGGGAGCTGTTTTTT. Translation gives CASSDSGRAGTGELFF.